The present TCR beta chain was sequenced within a study of identical twins. Only healthy Caucasians were included as donors. TCRdb passed the 5' RACE reads through MiXCR, listing each CDR3 protein once. The table lists around 680,000 distinct CDR3 sequences, 8.5% to 9.5% of them singletons, with about 0.98% in the top ten. Study observations and caveats: Invariant T cells like MAIT and iNKT could partly confound the zero-insertion analyses. Beta out-of-frame sequences showed weaker excess twin sharing.

This clonotype occurred a few times. Its antigen is not identified. These data also featured in a second study, about yellow fever vaccine responses in identical twins.

The sample was PBMCs. The clonotype was recovered from a young woman in good health.

The CDR3 DNA reads TGTGCCAGCAGCTCATCCCGAGCGGGTAGCACAGATACGCAGTATTTT. It encodes CASSSSRAGSTDTQYF. V and J are TRBV7-2 and TRBJ2-3, with D perhaps matching TRBD2 (6 bases). The ends were cut back, 4 bases at V and 0 bases at J, with 14 bases in the middle. The CDR3 contains 16 residues. Germline CDR1 reads SGHTA; CDR2 reads FQGNSA.